A selection of T cell receptor beta chains follows, all from one sample in a study of blood T cell repertoires in COVID-19. Assay used: immunoSEQ multiplex PCR; TCRdb lists only in-frame clones, some missing. The table records 150,000 to 200,000 clones, 70% to 90% of them present only once. The sample was PBMCs or T cells enriched from blood (not recorded which). Receptor source: a woman under 30 who had recovered from COVID-19. Both conserved end residues are part of each CDR3. A D gene is named only where the DNA matches it firmly. Rows give clone size only sometimes, using once, few, many, or a class for an expanded clone.

clone_size,v_call,d_call,j_call,cdr3_aa,cdr3_nt
.,TRBV6-1,TRBD1,TRBJ2-1,CASSDVWDSRNEQFF,TGTGCCAGCAGTGATGTTTGGGACAGTCGCAATGAGCAGTTCTTC
few,TRBV2,.,TRBJ1-1,CASSLQIGGTEAFF,TGTGCCAGCAGTCTACAGATCGGGGGCACTGAAGCTTTCTTT
.,TRBV27,.,TRBJ1-2,CASSSIGPNYGYTF,TGTGCCAGCAGTTCCATTGGGCCGAACTATGGCTACACCTTC
.,TRBV13,.,TRBJ2-1,CASSSPLRRAGNNEQFF,TGTGCCAGCAGCTCCCCCCTTCGGAGGGCGGGGAACAATGAGCAGTTCTTC
.,TRBV5-1,TRBD2,TRBJ2-1,CASSLVPGGYNEQFF,TGCGCCAGCAGCTTGGTCCCGGGGGGTTACAATGAGCAGTTCTTC
.,TRBV28,TRBD1,TRBJ2-7,CASRGWDRTYEQYF,TGTGCCAGCAGGGGATGGGACAGAACCTACGAGCAGTACTTC
.,TRBV27,.,TRBJ1-1,CASSPDNMNTEAFF,TGTGCCAGCAGCCCGGACAATATGAACACTGAAGCTTTCTTT
.,TRBV24-1,TRBD2,TRBJ2-1,CATRRTSGGVDEQFF,TGTGCCACCAGACGAACTAGCGGGGGGGTAGATGAGCAGTTCTTC
.,TRBV5-4,TRBD1,TRBJ1-6,CASSWTGGGIRSSPLHF,TGTGCCAGCAGCTGGACAGGGGGCGGGATAAGATCGTCACCCCTCCACTTT
.,TRBV12-3/TRBV12-4,.,TRBJ1-6,CASSFYSSPLHF,TGTGCCAGCAGTTTCTACAGTTCACCCCTCCACTTT
.,TRBV5-1,.,TRBJ1-5,CASSLIGGNQPQHF,TGCGCCAGCAGCTTGATCGGAGGGAATCAGCCCCAGCATTTT
.,TRBV4-1,TRBD2,TRBJ2-7,CASSQDLLAGVYEQYF,TGCGCCAGCAGCCAAGATCTCCTAGCGGGGGTCTACGAGCAGTACTTC
.,TRBV19,.,TRBJ1-3,CASSMGGRGNTIYF,TGTGCCAGTAGTATGGGAGGTCGTGGAAACACCATATATTTT
.,TRBV4-2,TRBD1,TRBJ1-1,CASSQELGQGLNTEAFF,TGTGCCAGCAGCCAAGAGCTGGGACAGGGGTTGAACACTGAAGCTTTCTTT
.,TRBV4-1,TRBD1,TRBJ1-1,CASGRQGTEAFF,TGCGCCAGCGGCAGACAGGGCACTGAAGCTTTCTTT
.,TRBV18,.,TRBJ2-5,CASSQGSQETQYF,TGTGCCAGCTCCCAGGGTTCCCAAGAGACCCAGTACTTC
once,TRBV9,.,TRBJ1-4,CASAGTPDEKLFF,TGTGCCAGCGCAGGTACTCCGGATGAAAAACTGTTTTTT
.,TRBV24-1,TRBD1,TRBJ2-7,CATSEGDRSSYEQYF,TGTGCCACCAGTGAGGGGGACAGGAGCTCCTACGAGCAGTACTTC
.,TRBV5-4,TRBD1,TRBJ2-2,CASSLGGQGATGELFF,TGTGCCAGCAGCCTCGGGGGACAGGGGGCTACCGGGGAGCTGTTTTTT
.,TRBV29-1,.,TRBJ1-1,CSVGGVNTEAFF,TGCAGCGTTGGGGGAGTTAACACTGAAGCTTTCTTT
.,TRBV4-1,TRBD1,TRBJ2-2,CASSQEGQVAAGELFF,TGCGCCAGCAGCCAAGAGGGACAGGTAGCTGCCGGGGAGCTGTTTTTT
.,TRBV6-5,TRBD1,TRBJ1-5,CASASGGGQPQHF,TGTGCCAGCGCGTCAGGGGGCGGTCAGCCCCAGCATTTT
.,TRBV4-1,TRBD1,TRBJ1-6,CASSQDRGGQGRTPLHF,TGCGCCAGCAGCCAAGATAGGGGAGGACAGGGGAGGACACCCCTCCACTTT
.,TRBV5-1,.,TRBJ2-3,CASSFQGGNTDTQYF,TGCGCCAGCAGCTTCCAGGGGGGTAACACAGATACGCAGTATTTT
.,TRBV2,.,TRBJ2-7,CATQGLSYEQYF,TGTGCCACCCAGGGGCTCTCCTACGAGCAGTACTTC
.,TRBV30,.,TRBJ1-1,CAWRFGANTEAFF,TGTGCCTGGAGGTTTGGGGCGAACACTGAAGCTTTCTTT
.,TRBV28,TRBD1,TRBJ1-1,CASRPGQVRTEAFF,TGTGCCAGCAGACCGGGACAGGTGAGAACTGAAGCTTTCTTT
.,TRBV7-9,TRBD1,TRBJ1-2,CASSEPGQGTSYGYTF,TGTGCCAGCAGCGAACCGGGACAGGGGACCTCCTATGGCTACACCTTC
.,TRBV7-9,.,TRBJ1-2,CASSLGGLVGYTF,TGTGCCAGCAGCTTAGGGGGACTAGTGGGCTACACCTTC
.,TRBV19,.,TRBJ2-6,CASSIGQAGANVLTF,TGTGCCAGTAGTATAGGGCAGGCTGGGGCCAACGTCCTGACTTTC
.,TRBV9,.,TRBJ2-7,CASSVGRFQGDEQYF,TGTGCCAGCAGCGTAGGGAGATTCCAGGGTGACGAGCAGTACTTC